These 13 T cell receptor beta chains originate from one sample sequenced in a study of CD8+CD57+ T cells in acquired aplastic anemia. Patients selected for sequencing had displayed CD8+CD57+ cell expansion by flow cytometry. Investigators profiled TCR beta VDJ and CDR3 from genomic DNA template. Via MiXCR, TCRdb re-called the reads, giving one row per CDR3 protein. The table lists roughly 240,000 distinct CDR3 sequences, around 43% of them singletons. The specimen was sorted CD4+, CD8+, or CD8+CD57+ T cells (not recorded which) from PBMCs. The origin of the receptors is a human donor with aplastic anemia.

About this clonotype: An end of the junction differs from the germline gene, which may be a read error. The rearrangement joins TRBV5-1 to TRBJ1-2; D not certain. There are 13 residues in the CDR3. CDR1 is SGHRS and CDR2 is YFSETQ in the germline V gene. CDR3 coding DNA: TGTGCCAGCAGTTTGAAGGCGAACTATGGCTACACCTTC. Translated: CASSLKANYGYTF.

This clonotype was seen ten or more times. This rearrangement joins TRBV20-1 to TRBJ2-7, with 10 bases lining up with TRBD2. Germline trimming cut 5 bases from V and 2 bases from J; bases unmatched to any gene: 6. Germline V CDR1 and CDR2: DFQATT, SNEGSKA (reference sequence). The CDR3 extends over 14 amino acids. The CDR3 loop is CSAVTSGITYEQYF. In DNA form, the CDR3 reads TGCAGTGCTGTCACTAGCGGGATAACCTACGAGCAGTACTTC.

This clonotype was observed many times. The V call is TRBV15, the J call TRBJ1-4; no clear D gene. Trimming stripped 6 bases from V and 7 bases from J, with 15 bases between. In germline, CDR1 is LNHNV, CDR2 YYDKDF (reference sequence). CDR3 length equals 14 residues. CDR3 nucleotides: TGTGCCACCAGGAACATTGAAGGTATTGAAAAACTGTTTTTT. Its protein product is CATRNIEGIEKLFF.

The genes are TRBV5-1 and TRBJ1-2, with no clear D. V lost 0 bases and J lost 4, with 16 bases in between. Per the germline V gene, CDR1 is SGHRS and CDR2 is YFSETQ. The CDR3 has 16 residues. CDR3 DNA: TGCGCCAGCAGCTTGGCCATAGGGAACCGACCCTATGGCTACACCTTC. It specifies CASSLAIGNRPYGYTF.

V gene TRBV6-2 or TRBV6-3 combines with J gene TRBJ2-5; possibly TRBD2 for D (6 bases). Deletions cut 1 base from V and 5 bases from J, with 11 bases between. This CDR3 has 14 residues. Germline V gene sequence: CDR1 MNHEY, CDR2 SVGEGT. CDR3 in amino acids: CASSYLRAGETQYF. CDR3 coding DNA: TGTGCCAGCAGTTACTTAAGGGCGGGGGAGACCCAGTACTTC.

CDR3 sequence: CASSQAITANYGYTF. The CDR3 DNA reads as TGCGCCAGCAGCCAGGCTATTACAGCTAACTATGGCTACACCTTC. V and J are TRBV5-1 and TRBJ1-2; D unresolved. V dropped 4 bases and J dropped 0 bases, with 13 bases sitting between them. The CDR3 covers 15 residues. CDR1 is SGHRS and CDR2 is YFSETQ in the germline V gene.

This clonotype was found many times. The genes are TRBV27 and TRBJ1-2; no clear D gene. This CDR3 has 11 amino acids. V was clipped by 5 bases and J by 7 bases, with 8 bases between them. Germline loops: CDR1 MNHEY, CDR2 SMNVEV (reference sequence). The CDR3 loop reads CASSPGFGYTF. The CDR3 nucleotides are TGTGCCAGCAGTCCGGGGTTTGGCTACACCTTC.

The J gene is TRBJ1-1, the V gene TRBV29-1; unclear D gene. This CDR3 is 17 amino acids long. Germline V gene data show CDR1 as SQVTM and CDR2 as ANQGSEA. Trimming removed 6 bases at V and 5 bases at J, with 28 bases between. The CDR3 nucleotides are TGCAGCGTCCTACCGGCGGGAGGGCCGACACCCTTGACTGAAGCTTTCTTT. Translating gives CSVLPAGGPTPLTEAFF.

This clonotype was counted ten times or more. The V call is TRBV27, the J call TRBJ2-6, with D unclear. CDR1 MNHEY and CDR2 SMNVEV come from the germline V gene (reference sequence). This CDR3 is built from 15 residues. The V end lost 0 bases, the J end lost 5 bases, and 8 bases lay between the germline ends. This CDR3 reads CASSLSTNRANVLTF. The CDR3 DNA follows: TGTGCCAGCAGTTTATCAACAAACCGGGCCAACGTCCTGACTTTC.

This chain uses TRBV15 with TRBJ1-5, with TRBD1 identical over 8 bases. The ends lost 3 bases at V and 6 bases at J; junction bases unmatched: 10. There are 16 residues in the CDR3. Germline V gene lookup returns CDR1 LNHNV and CDR2 YYDKDF (reference sequence). The CDR3 loop reads CATSSINRGDSQPQHF. CDR3 sequence (DNA): TGTGCCACCAGCAGTATTAACAGGGGGGATAGTCAGCCCCAGCATTTT.

The chain carries TRBV9 and TRBJ1-1; D remains ambiguous. The CDR3 is 11 residues long. V was trimmed by 4 bases and J by 10 bases, leaving 11 bases between them. Germline V gene sequence: CDR1 SGDLS, CDR2 YYNGEE. The CDR3 bases are TGTGCCAGCAGCCAAAGACCTGGAGCTTTCTTT. It encodes CASSQRPGAFF.

Concerning this clonotype: A read error may produce the germline difference seen at one junction end. The chain carries TRBV7-7 and TRBJ2-5; TRBD1 might be the D (6 bases). This CDR3 is 13 amino acids long. Germline CDR1 is SSHAT and CDR2 is FNYEAQ (reference sequence). The CDR3 sequence: CASSYRVQETQYF. In DNA, the CDR3 is TGTGCTAGCAGCTACAGGGTACAAGAGACCCAGTACTTC.

This clonotype was observed many times. V is TRBV19 and J is TRBJ2-2, with a tentative D call TRBD2 (5 bases). Germline loops: CDR1 LNHDA, CDR2 SQIVND (reference sequence). With 6 bases removed from V and 9 bases from J, the gap between germline ends came to 8 bases. The CDR3 covers 11 residues. CDR3 in DNA: TGTGCCAGTAGCCGGGGTTGGGAGCTGTTTTTT. This codes for CASSRGWELFF.